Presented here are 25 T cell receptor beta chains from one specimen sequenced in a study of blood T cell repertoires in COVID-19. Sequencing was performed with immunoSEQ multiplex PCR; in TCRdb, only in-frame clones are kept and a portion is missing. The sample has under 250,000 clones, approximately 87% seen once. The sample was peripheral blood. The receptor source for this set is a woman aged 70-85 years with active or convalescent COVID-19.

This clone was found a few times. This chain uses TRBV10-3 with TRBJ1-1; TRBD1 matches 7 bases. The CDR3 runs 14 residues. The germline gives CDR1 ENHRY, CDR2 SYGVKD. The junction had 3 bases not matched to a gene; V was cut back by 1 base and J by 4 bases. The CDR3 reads CAISEFQGGTEAFF. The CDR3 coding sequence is TGTGCCATCAGTGAGTTCCAGGGGGGCACTGAAGCTTTCTTT.

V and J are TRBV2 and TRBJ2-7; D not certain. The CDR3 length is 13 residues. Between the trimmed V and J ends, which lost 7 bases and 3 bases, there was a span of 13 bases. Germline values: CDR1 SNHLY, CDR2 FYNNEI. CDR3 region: CASTGYRHYEQYF. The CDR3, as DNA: TGTGCCAGCACTGGGTATAGACACTACGAGCAGTACTTC.

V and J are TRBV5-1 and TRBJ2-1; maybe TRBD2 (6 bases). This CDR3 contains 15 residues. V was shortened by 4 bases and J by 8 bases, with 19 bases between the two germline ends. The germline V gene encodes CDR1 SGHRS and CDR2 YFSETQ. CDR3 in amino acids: CASSPGLSPGDEQFF. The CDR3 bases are TGCGCCAGCAGCCCGGGTTTAAGCCCGGGGGATGAGCAGTTCTTC.

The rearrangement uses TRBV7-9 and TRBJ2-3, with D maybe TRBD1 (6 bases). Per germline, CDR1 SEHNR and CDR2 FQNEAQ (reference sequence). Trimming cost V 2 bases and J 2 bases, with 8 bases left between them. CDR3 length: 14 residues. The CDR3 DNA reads TGTGCCAGCAGCTTAAGGGGGACCACAGATACGCAGTATTTT. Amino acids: CASSLRGTTDTQYF.

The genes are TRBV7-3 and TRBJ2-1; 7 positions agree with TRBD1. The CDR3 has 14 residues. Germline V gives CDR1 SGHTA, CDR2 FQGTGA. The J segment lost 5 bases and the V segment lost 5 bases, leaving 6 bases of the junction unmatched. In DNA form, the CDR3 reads TGTGCCAGCAGCCTAGGACAGGTTCACAATGAGCAGTTCTTC. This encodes CASSLGQVHNEQFF. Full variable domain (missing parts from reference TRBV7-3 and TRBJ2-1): GAGVSQTPSNKVTEKGKYVELRCDPISGHTALYWYRQSLGQGPEFLIYFQGTGAADDSGLPNDRFFAVRPEGSVSTLKIQRTERGDSAVYLCASSLGQVHNEQFFGPGTRLTVL.

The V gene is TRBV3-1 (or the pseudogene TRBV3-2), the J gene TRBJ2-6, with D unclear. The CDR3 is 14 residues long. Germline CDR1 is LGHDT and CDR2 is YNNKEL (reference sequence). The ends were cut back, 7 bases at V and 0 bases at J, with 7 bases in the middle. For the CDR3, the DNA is TGTGCCAGCACGAGAAACTCTGGGGCCAACGTCCTGACTTTC. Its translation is CASTRNSGANVLTF.

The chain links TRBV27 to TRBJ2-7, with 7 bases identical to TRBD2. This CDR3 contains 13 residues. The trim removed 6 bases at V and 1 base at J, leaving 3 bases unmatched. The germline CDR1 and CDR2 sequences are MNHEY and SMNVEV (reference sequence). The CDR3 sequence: CASRTGGSYEQYF. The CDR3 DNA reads TGTGCCAGCAGAACGGGGGGATCCTACGAGCAGTACTTC.

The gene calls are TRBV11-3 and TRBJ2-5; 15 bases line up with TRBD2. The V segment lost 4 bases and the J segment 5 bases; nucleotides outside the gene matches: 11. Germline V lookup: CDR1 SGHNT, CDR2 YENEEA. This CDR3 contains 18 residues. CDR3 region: CASSSNFGTSGGHETQYF. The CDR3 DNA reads TGTGCCAGCAGCTCAAACTTCGGGACTAGCGGGGGGCACGAGACCCAGTACTTC.

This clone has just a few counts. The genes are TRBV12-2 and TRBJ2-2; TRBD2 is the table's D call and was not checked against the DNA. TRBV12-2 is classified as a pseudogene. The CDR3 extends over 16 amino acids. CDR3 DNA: TGTGCAAGTCGCTTAGCGGGAGGGCCGGACACCGGGGAGCTGTTTTTT. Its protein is CASRLAGGPDTGELFF.

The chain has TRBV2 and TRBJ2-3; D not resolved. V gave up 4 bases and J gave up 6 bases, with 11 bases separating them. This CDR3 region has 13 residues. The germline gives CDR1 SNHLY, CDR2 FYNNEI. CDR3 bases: TGTGCCAGCAGTGTTTCTAGAATTGATACGCAGTATTTT. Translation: CASSVSRIDTQYF.

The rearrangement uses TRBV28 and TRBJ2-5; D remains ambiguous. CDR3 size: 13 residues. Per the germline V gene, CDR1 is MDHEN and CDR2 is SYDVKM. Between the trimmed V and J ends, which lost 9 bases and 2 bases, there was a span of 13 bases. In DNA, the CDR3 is TGTGCCAGTTCGGCACAGATACAAGAGACCCAGTACTTC. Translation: CASSAQIQETQYF.

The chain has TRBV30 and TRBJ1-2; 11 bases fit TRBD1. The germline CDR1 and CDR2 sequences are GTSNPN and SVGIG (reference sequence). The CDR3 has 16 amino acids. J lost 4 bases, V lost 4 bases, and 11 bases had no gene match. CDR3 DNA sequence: TGTGCCTGGACGCTGGGTGGGACAGGGGGTCTCTATGGCTACACCTTC. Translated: CAWTLGGTGGLYGYTF.

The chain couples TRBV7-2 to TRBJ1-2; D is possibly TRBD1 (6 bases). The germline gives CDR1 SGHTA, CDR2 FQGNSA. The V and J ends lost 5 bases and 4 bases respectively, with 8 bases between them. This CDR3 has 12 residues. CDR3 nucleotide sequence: TGTGCCAGCAGCCCGGACAGCTATGGCTACACCTTC. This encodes CASSPDSYGYTF. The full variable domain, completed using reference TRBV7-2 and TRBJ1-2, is GAGVSQSPSNKVTEKGKDVELRCDPISGHTALYWYRQSLGQGLEFLIYFQGNSAPDKSGLPSDRFSAERTGGSVSTLTIQRTQQEDSAVYLCASSPDSYGYTFGSGTRLTVV.

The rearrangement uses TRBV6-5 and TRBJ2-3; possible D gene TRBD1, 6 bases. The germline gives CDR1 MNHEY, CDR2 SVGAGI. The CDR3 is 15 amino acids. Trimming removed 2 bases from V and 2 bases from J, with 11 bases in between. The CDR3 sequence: CASSYRGWPTDTQYF. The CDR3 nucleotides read TGTGCCAGCAGTTACAGGGGGTGGCCCACAGATACGCAGTATTTT.

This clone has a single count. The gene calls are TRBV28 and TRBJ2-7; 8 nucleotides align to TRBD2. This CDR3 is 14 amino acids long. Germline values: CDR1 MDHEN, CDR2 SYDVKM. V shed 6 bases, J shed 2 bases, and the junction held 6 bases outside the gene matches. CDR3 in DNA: TGTGCCAGCAGCGGGGGGGGCTGGGCCTACGAGCAGTACTTC. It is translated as CASSGGGWAYEQYF.

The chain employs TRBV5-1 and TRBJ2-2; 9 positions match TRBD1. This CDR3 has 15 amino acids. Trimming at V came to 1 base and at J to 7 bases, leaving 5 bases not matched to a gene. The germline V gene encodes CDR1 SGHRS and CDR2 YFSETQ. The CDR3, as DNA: TGCGCCAGCAGCTTGTTACAGGGGGCCGGCGGGGAGCTGTTTTTT. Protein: CASSLLQGAGGELFF.

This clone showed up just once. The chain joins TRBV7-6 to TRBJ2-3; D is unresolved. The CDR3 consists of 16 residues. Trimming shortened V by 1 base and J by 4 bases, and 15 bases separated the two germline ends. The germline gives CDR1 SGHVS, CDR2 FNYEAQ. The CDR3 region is CASSLGAGPFADTQYF. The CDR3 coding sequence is TGTGCCAGCAGCTTAGGGGCAGGCCCCTTCGCAGATACGCAGTATTTT.

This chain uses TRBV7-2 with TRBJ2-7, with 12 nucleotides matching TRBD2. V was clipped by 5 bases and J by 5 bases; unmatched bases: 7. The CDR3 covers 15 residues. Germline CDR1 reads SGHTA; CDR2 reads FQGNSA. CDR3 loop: CASSPWTSGTHEQYF. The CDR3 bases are TGTGCCAGCAGCCCTTGGACTAGCGGGACCCACGAGCAGTACTTC.

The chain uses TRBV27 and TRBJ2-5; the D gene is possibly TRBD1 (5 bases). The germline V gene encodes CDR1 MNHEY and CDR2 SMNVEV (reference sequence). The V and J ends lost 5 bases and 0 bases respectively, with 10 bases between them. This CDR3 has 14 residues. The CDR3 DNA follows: TGTGCCAGCAGTGAAACAGGAGACCAAGAGACCCAGTACTTC. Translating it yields CASSETGDQETQYF.

The CDR3 reads CASSILQGVQRSPLHF. The CDR3 nucleotides are TGCGCCAGCAGCATCCTACAGGGAGTCCAGCGGTCACCCCTCCACTTT. This chain connects TRBV5-1 to TRBJ1-6; a possible D gene is TRBD1 (6 bases). The CDR3 contains 16 residues. The V gene's germline CDR1 is SGHRS and CDR2 YFSETQ. V gave up 4 bases and J gave up 10 bases, with 21 bases separating them.

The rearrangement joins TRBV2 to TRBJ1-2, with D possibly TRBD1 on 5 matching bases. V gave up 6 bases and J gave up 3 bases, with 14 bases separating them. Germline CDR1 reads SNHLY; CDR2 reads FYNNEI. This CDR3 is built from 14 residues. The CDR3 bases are TGTGCCAGCAGGCGGGGACCGCCGGACTATGGCTACACCTTC. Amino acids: CASRRGPPDYGYTF. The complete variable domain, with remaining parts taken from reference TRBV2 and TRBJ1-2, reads EPEVTQTPSHQVTQMGQEVILRCVPISNHLYFYWYRQILGQKVEFLVSFYNNEISEKSEIFDDQFSVERPDGSNFTLKIRSTKLEDSAMYFCASRRGPPDYGYTFGSGTRLTVV.

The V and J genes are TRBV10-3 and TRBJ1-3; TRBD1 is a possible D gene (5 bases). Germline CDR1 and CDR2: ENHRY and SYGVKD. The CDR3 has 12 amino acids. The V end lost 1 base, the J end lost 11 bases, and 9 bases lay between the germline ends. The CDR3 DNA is TGTGCCATCAGTGAGTTGCAGGGATCCATATATTTT. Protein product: CAISELQGSIYF.

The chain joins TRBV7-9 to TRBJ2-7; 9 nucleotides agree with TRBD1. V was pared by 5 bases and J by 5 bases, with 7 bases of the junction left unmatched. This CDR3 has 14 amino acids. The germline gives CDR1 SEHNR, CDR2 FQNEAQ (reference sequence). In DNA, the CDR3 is TGTGCCAGCAGCCTCCGGGACAGGGAACACGAGCAGTACTTC. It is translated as CASSLRDREHEQYF.

CDR3 protein: CASSFSQAQATNEKLFF. The CDR3 DNA reads TGTGCCAGCAGCTTCTCGCAGGCCCAAGCAACTAATGAAAAACTGTTTTTT. This sequence joins TRBV5-5 and TRBJ1-4, with unresolved D. The germline V gene has CDR1 SGHKS and CDR2 YYEKEE (reference sequence). Between the trimmed V and J ends, which lost 2 bases and 0 bases, there was a span of 14 bases. This CDR3 has 17 amino acids.

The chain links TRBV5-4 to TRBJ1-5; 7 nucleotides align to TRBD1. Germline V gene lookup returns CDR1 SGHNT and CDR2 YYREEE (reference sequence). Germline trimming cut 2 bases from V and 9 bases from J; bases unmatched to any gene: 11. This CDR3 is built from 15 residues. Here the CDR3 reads CASSLGGETFGPQHF. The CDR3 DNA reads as TGTGCCAGCAGCTTAGGGGGCGAGACCTTTGGGCCCCAGCATTTT.